The 25 T cell receptor beta chains below all came from one sample that was sequenced in a study of blood T cell repertoires in COVID-19. Generated by immunoSEQ multiplex PCR, the TCRdb table keeps only in-frame clones and is missing some. The repertoire holds about 140,000 clones, with 76% as singletons. The material sequenced was peripheral blood. These receptors were obtained from a woman aged 80 or over with active or convalescent COVID-19.

Worth noting for this clone: Given the absence of the conserved phenylalanine or tryptophan at the CDR3 end, a read error is likely. Because the CDR3's place on the DNA is in doubt, the DNA is left out and the CDR3 is given as listed by TCRdb. The rearrangement uses TRBV6-6 and TRBJ1-1; the D call TRBD1 from the table was never checked on the DNA. Germline values: CDR1 MNHNY, CDR2 SVGAGI (reference sequence). From its first to its last residue, the CDR3 has 13 amino acids. CDR3: CASSQGLQGAPWN.

This clone was counted at least ten times. The chain employs TRBV6-2 or TRBV6-3 and TRBJ2-2, with TRBD2 as a possible D gene (6 bases). Trimming stripped 2 bases from V and 0 bases from J, with 13 bases between. Germline V CDR1 and CDR2: MNHEY, SVGEGT. The CDR3 extends over 17 amino acids. This chain's CDR3 is CASSYNIAATNTGELFF. The CDR3 DNA is TGTGCCAGCAGTTACAACATAGCGGCGACGAACACCGGGGAGCTGTTTTTT.

V and J are TRBV28 and TRBJ1-5, with 7 nucleotides matching TRBD1. CDR1 and CDR2 (germline): MDHEN, SYDVKM. V lost 4 bases, J lost 7 bases, and 10 bases stayed unmatched. The CDR3 is 15 amino acids. The CDR3 nucleotides read TGTGCCAGCAGTTCCGACCGACAGGGTTTACAGCCCCAGCATTTT. Its translation: CASSSDRQGLQPQHF. The whole variable domain, filled in from reference TRBV28 and TRBJ1-5, reads DVKVTQSSRYLVKRTGEKVFLECVQDMDHENMFWYRQDPGLGLRLIYFSYDVKMKEKGDIPEGYSVSREKKERFSLILESASTNQTSMYLCASSSDRQGLQPQHFGDGTRLSIL.

The chain joins TRBV3-1 (or the pseudogene TRBV3-2) to TRBJ2-3; D unresolved. Germline CDR1 LGHDT, CDR2 YNNKEL (reference sequence). The CDR3 has 12 amino acids. Trimming took off 6 bases at V and 8 bases at J, with 12 bases between the two ends. For the CDR3, the DNA is TGTGCCAGCAGTCGTACCTCGGTTACGCAGTATTTT. It encodes CASSRTSVTQYF.

This chain links TRBV28 with TRBJ1-2; D is perhaps TRBD1 (5 bases). The CDR3 sequence is 15 residues long. The V end lost 5 bases, the J end lost 2 bases, and 15 bases lay between the germline ends. CDR1 is MDHEN, CDR2 SYDVKM, per germline. The CDR3 here is CASSPFGGGNYGYTF. The CDR3, as DNA: TGTGCCAGCAGTCCTTTCGGGGGGGGAAACTATGGCTACACCTTC.

This CDR3 is CASSAGKGGQGRETQYF. The CDR3 region has the DNA TGTGCCAGCAGCGCCGGAAAGGGGGGACAGGGGCGAGAGACCCAGTACTTC. V is TRBV9 and J is TRBJ2-5; TRBD1 matches 10 bases. CDR1 is SGDLS, CDR2 YYNGEE, per germline. The V and J ends lost 3 bases and 4 bases, in that order; junction bases with no gene match: 12. The CDR3 covers 17 residues.

The chain employs TRBV4-3 and TRBJ2-7, with D possibly TRBD1 on 6 matching bases. Germline CDR1 and CDR2: LGHNA and YSLEER. The CDR3 totals 13 residues. Deletions cut 5 bases from V and 2 bases from J, with 10 bases between. As DNA, the CDR3 is TGCGCCAGCAGCGAGGGGGAAGCCTACGAGCAGTACTTC. Protein product: CASSEGEAYEQYF.

The V call is TRBV19, the J call TRBJ2-5; perhaps TRBD1 as D (6 bases). The ends were cut back, 0 bases at V and 2 bases at J, with 19 bases in the middle. The CDR3 is 18 amino acids. Germline CDR1 is LNHDA and CDR2 is SQIVND (reference sequence). The CDR3 DNA is TGTGCCAGTAGTATAGAAGGTAGATTGACAGGCCAACAAGAGACCCAGTACTTC. As protein: CASSIEGRLTGQQETQYF.

This chain uses TRBV7-2 with TRBJ1-2, with TRBD1 identical over 7 bases. The CDR3 has 15 residues. V trimming: 5 bases; J trimming: 4 bases; junction bases outside the gene matches: 10. The germline V gene has CDR1 SGHTA and CDR2 FQGNSA. The CDR3 reads CASSQPQGQVYGYTF. DNA of the CDR3: TGTGCCAGCAGCCAGCCCCAAGGACAGGTCTATGGCTACACCTTC.

The rearrangement uses TRBV6-1 and TRBJ1-4; the match to TRBD1 covers 7 bases. Germline V gene data show CDR1 as MNHNS and CDR2 as SASEGT. The CDR3 sequence is 15 residues long. Trimming cost V 3 bases and J 6 bases; bases outside gene matches: 7. The CDR3 sequence is CASSEDRRQDEKLFF. The CDR3 DNA reads TGTGCCAGCAGTGAGGACAGGCGACAGGATGAAAAACTGTTTTTT.

This clone was picked up a small number of times. The chain couples TRBV7-2 to TRBJ2-5; D perhaps matches TRBD1 (6 bases). This CDR3 region has 14 residues. CDR1 SGHTA and CDR2 FQGNSA come from the germline V gene. Trimming shortened V by 4 bases and J by 5 bases, and 14 bases separated the two germline ends. The CDR3 DNA reads TGTGCCAGCAGCTCCTGGGGGCCCCGGGAGACCCAGTACTTC. Amino acids: CASSSWGPRETQYF.

The V call is TRBV30, the J call TRBJ2-7; D ambiguous. Trimming left V 6 bases short and J 1 base short, with 10 bases between. CDR3 length: 12 amino acids. Germline CDR1 GTSNPN, CDR2 SVGIG (reference sequence). The CDR3 sequence is CACQARSYEQYF. The CDR3 DNA is TGTGCCTGCCAGGCCAGATCCTACGAGCAGTACTTC.

The chain employs TRBV2 and TRBJ2-5, with D possibly being TRBD2 (7 bases). The CDR3 covers 14 residues. Germline lookup yields CDR1 SNHLY and CDR2 FYNNEI. The V end lost 7 bases, the J end lost 2 bases, and 14 bases lay between the germline ends. In nucleotides, the CDR3 is TGTGCCAGCAATCACGGGGGGACACAAGAGACCCAGTACTTC. Protein sequence: CASNHGGTQETQYF.

The chain is built from TRBV6-5 and TRBJ1-2; D gene ambiguous. This CDR3 has 15 amino acids. Per the germline V gene, CDR1 is MNHEY and CDR2 is SVGAGI. V dropped 1 base and J dropped 2 bases, with 11 bases sitting between them. Here the CDR3 DNA reads TGTGCCAGCAGTTACTTTGAGTTGGAGAACTATGGCTACACCTTC. The encoded protein is CASSYFELENYGYTF.

CDR3: CASSSRTGKGYGYTF. CDR3 bases: TGTGCCAGCAGTTCCCGGACAGGGAAAGGGTATGGCTACACCTTC. This chain links TRBV28 with TRBJ1-2, with 8 positions matching TRBD1. The CDR3 loop spans 15 amino acids. Germline V gene sequence: CDR1 MDHEN, CDR2 SYDVKM. V was pared by 4 bases and J by 5 bases, with 9 bases of the junction left unmatched.

This chain links TRBV5-1 with TRBJ2-3; no clear D. The germline V and J ends were trimmed by 1 base and 0 bases, with 18 bases remaining between them. CDR1 is SGHRS and CDR2 is YFSETQ in the germline V gene. CDR3 length: 18 amino acids. The chain's CDR3 is CASSLQTINSVSTDTQYF. CDR3 coding DNA: TGCGCCAGCAGCTTGCAAACTATCAATTCAGTTAGCACAGATACGCAGTATTTT.

In its sample, this clone was seen a few times. This sequence joins TRBV19 and TRBJ1-5; D is possibly TRBD1 (6 bases). V lost 6 bases to trimming and J lost 6 bases, with 15 bases between them. The CDR3 runs 14 residues. Germline values: CDR1 LNHDA, CDR2 SQIVND (reference sequence). In DNA, the CDR3 is TGTGCCAGTAGGGAGGACAGCGAAATTCAGCCCCAGCATTTT. It encodes CASREDSEIQPQHF.

The V and J genes are TRBV19 and TRBJ2-6, with 9 bases that match TRBD1. J gave up 2 bases and V 5 bases, and 22 bases lay outside the gene matches. Germline CDR1 reads LNHDA; CDR2 reads SQIVND (reference sequence). CDR3 size: 22 residues. CDR3 in amino acids: CASSAPRGGTGRKVTGANVLTF. The CDR3 DNA is TGTGCCAGTAGTGCCCCTAGAGGTGGGACAGGGCGTAAAGTTACTGGGGCCAACGTCCTGACTTTC. Looking up the rest from reference TRBV19 and TRBJ2-6 gives the full variable domain: DGGITQSPKYLFRKEGQNVTLSCEQNLNHDAMYWYRQDPGQGLRLIYYSQIVNDFQKGDIAEGYSVSREKKESFPLTVTSAQKNPTAFYLCASSAPRGGTGRKVTGANVLTFGAGSRLTVL.

The CDR3 nucleotides are TGTGCCAGCAGCATACAGGGTTACACTGAAGCTTTCTTT. Encoded protein: CASSIQGYTEAFF. This chain uses TRBV7-2 with TRBJ1-1; maybe TRBD1 (6 bases). Germline V gene data show CDR1 as SGHTA and CDR2 as FQGNSA. The germline V and J ends were trimmed by 5 bases and 3 bases, with 10 bases remaining between them. The CDR3 covers 13 residues. The full variable domain, in which reference TRBV7-2 and TRBJ1-1 provide the parts outside the CDR3, is GAGVSQSPSNKVTEKGKDVELRCDPISGHTALYWYRQSLGQGLEFLIYFQGNSAPDKSGLPSDRFSAERTGGSVSTLTIQRTQQEDSAVYLCASSIQGYTEAFFGQGTRLTVV.

This chain connects TRBV19 to TRBJ1-5, with D possibly being TRBD1 (5 bases). The CDR3 covers 15 residues. Per germline, CDR1 LNHDA and CDR2 SQIVND (reference sequence). V dropped 7 bases and J dropped 3 bases, with 16 bases sitting between them. Here the CDR3 DNA reads TGTGCCAGTACAGAAAGGGGCCGGATCAATCAGCCCCAGCATTTT. The encoded protein is CASTERGRINQPQHF.

J is TRBJ2-1 and V is TRBV9; the D gene is possibly TRBD1 (5 bases). The ends were cut back, 4 bases at V and 0 bases at J, with 17 bases in the middle. Germline V gene sequence: CDR1 SGDLS, CDR2 YYNGEE. The CDR3 loop spans 17 amino acids. CDR3 loop: CASSRSPRVSSYNEQFF. The CDR3 DNA reads TGTGCCAGCAGCCGCTCCCCCAGGGTGAGCTCCTACAATGAGCAGTTCTTC.

This chain joins TRBV28 and TRBJ1-2, with TRBD1 matching over 8 bases. Trimming at V came to 3 bases and at J to 8 bases, leaving 11 bases not matched to a gene. The CDR3 runs 15 residues. Germline-derived CDR1 and CDR2 are MDHEN and SYDVKM. This chain's CDR3 is CASSFGQGTASGYTF. The CDR3 nucleotides are TGTGCCAGCAGTTTCGGACAGGGTACGGCGTCGGGCTACACCTTC.

The table lists this clone with a few counts. This chain uses TRBV24-1 with TRBJ1-2, with D uncertain. Germline lookup yields CDR1 KGHDR and CDR2 SFDVKD. The CDR3 has 13 amino acids. Trimming took off 4 bases at V and 6 bases at J, with 11 bases between the two ends. Here the CDR3 DNA reads TGTGCCACCAGTGACCAAGAAACAGATGGCTACACCTTC. It encodes CATSDQETDGYTF.

The V and J genes are TRBV28 and TRBJ2-3; D remains unclear. In germline, CDR1 is MDHEN, CDR2 SYDVKM. The V end was cut by 4 bases, the J end by 0 bases, with 5 bases between. This CDR3 region has 13 residues. The CDR3 loop reads CASSSSSTDTQYF. The CDR3 region has the DNA TGTGCCAGCAGTTCTTCCAGCACAGATACGCAGTATTTT.

The rearrangement joins TRBV5-4 to TRBJ1-2; possibly TRBD1 for D (6 bases). The CDR3 loop spans 15 amino acids. V lost 0 bases and J 2 bases, leaving 11 bases between the germline ends. Germline CDR1 is SGHNT and CDR2 is YYREEE (reference sequence). The CDR3 DNA follows: TGTGCCAGCAGCTTGGACTTAGACAGGAACTATGGCTACACCTTC. Its translation: CASSLDLDRNYGYTF.